This T cell receptor beta chain is from a study of CD8+ T cells in alopecia areata. V lost 5 bases and J lost 4, with 10 bases in between. The CDR3 totals 13 residues. CDR1 SGHTA and CDR2 FQGTGA come from the germline V gene. Study-level findings and limits: Scalp samples also yield sequences of resident alphabeta T cells from normal skin. Sharing of TCRs across patients appeared less clear than in mice, possibly for HLA-related reasons. Scalp lesions, especially in alopecia totalis/universalis, had higher clonality than normal scalp.

For this clone: The antigen remains unidentified.

Sorting of PBMCs yielded the CD4+ and CD8+ T cells. Following extraction, RNA underwent reverse transcription to cDNA, which served as the sequencing template. Assay: immunoSEQ multiplex PCR; the TCRdb copy retains only in-frame clones and omits some. The sample has 110,000 to 150,000 clones, around two thirds seen once; the top ten hold 35% to 40%. This sequence joins TRBV7-3 and TRBJ2-3; D is unclear. The clonotype originates from a human donor in good health. Input material: CD8+ T cells sorted from blood. The CDR3 DNA follows: TGTGCCAGCAGCCGAAGTGGGCCAGATACGCAGTATTTT. The encoded protein is CASSRSGPDTQYF. The full variable domain, its missing parts supplied by reference TRBV7-3 and TRBJ2-3, is GAGVSQTPSNKVTEKGKYVELRCDPISGHTALYWYRQSLGQGPEFLIYFQGTGAADDSGLPNDRFFAVRPEGSVSTLKIQRTERGDSAVYLCASSRSGPDTQYFGPGTRLTVL.